The entry that follows covers one T cell receptor beta chain sequence. Antigen specificity is unknown. This record comes from a study of PD-L1 blockade in urothelial cancer. The overall study: Atezolizumab 1,200 mg was given intravenously every 3 weeks, starting 2014.

V shed 3 bases and J shed 2 bases, with 15 bases lying between them. Germline CDR1 is ENHRY and CDR2 is SYGVKD. The CDR3 has 16 amino acids. General observations from the study: Durable benefit was linked to greater 3-week expansion of tumor-associated blood clones.

The table came from immunoSEQ multiplex PCR; TCRdb's copy has only in-frame clones and leaves some out. This table has tens of thousands of clones, approximately 90% appearing once. Documented time point: peripheral blood 6 weeks after treatment start. The rearrangement joins TRBV10-3 to TRBJ2-3; D is uncertain. The clonotype originates from a woman aged 60-75 years with urothelial cancer. The sample was PBMCs, taken around atezolizumab (anti-PD-L1) treatment. CDR3 sequence: CAISDRLLDHTDTQYF. The CDR3 nucleotides read TGTGCCATCAGTGATCGGTTGCTAGACCACACAGATACGCAGTATTTT.